This T cell receptor beta chain was sequenced in a study of blood T cell repertoires in COVID-19 (dated by TCRdb to between 2020 and 2021). In terms of the full investigation: The collaborator samples originated in the United States, Italy and Spain and spanned the acute and convalescent phases of COVID-19. The prospective study material was composed of cDNA or gDNA derived from T cells, B-cell-depleted T cells, or PBMCs. Deeply sampled blood TCRbeta repertoires from subjects exposed to, actively infected with, or recovered from COVID-19 were included in the dataset. A freely available public database, intended as a resource for researchers studying the immune response to SARS-CoV-2, is where the repertoires were released. The samples were drawn from two sources: the first 160 participants of the ongoing ImmuneRACE study, and 1,200 or so subjects contributed by 6 global collaborators. Sample metadata almost always included a de-identified subject ID, COVID-19 status, age in years and sex. Where HLA class I and class II types were available, the types were taken from metadata supplied by the sample provider, not from assay-based typing.

Worth noting for this clone: Its antigen target is currently unknown. Base qualities were left out, and no much larger clone turns up one base away.

The immunoSEQ Assay, a bias-controlled multiplex PCR, was used to amplify TCRbeta CDR3 regions from genomic DNA. As for the authors' bioinformatics: Nucleated cell counts per sample were estimated from amplification of reference gene primers within the assay. Sequence reads were collapsed and filtered to measure the absolute abundance of every unique TCRbeta CDR3 rearrangement. For each sample, productive Simpson clonality was calculated by taking the square root of Simpson's diversity index across productive rearrangements. The immuneACCESS repertoire file appears here via TCRdb, limited to in-frame rearrangements. These files lack a portion of the clones; in checked studies, under half of the deficit traces to unresolved V genes, and the cause of the others is not known. Clone size and V and J calls were adopted from that table, with D and trimming inferred from the DNA. The table for this sample lists roughly 190,000 clones; around 90% of them were counted only once. 0.5% to 0.55% of the sample lies in the top ten.

Summary of the overall study and its limitations: The quantity of clinical and demographic metadata differed by source and by participant and was supplied without curation.

The collaborating institutions used their own protocols to collect whole blood in K2EDTA tubes. For TCRbeta analysis, collaborators shipped samples as frozen whole blood, isolated PBMCs, or DNA extracted from either of those sample types. The TCR was taken from a man in his fifties or sixties with acute or convalescent COVID-19. The specimen sequenced was peripheral blood.

The DNA sequence reads TGTGCCACCAGCCCCCCACTACCGGGAGAGCAGTACGTC. Its translation is CATSPPLPGEQYV. Recombination connected TRBV15 to TRBJ2-7; tentative D gene TRBD2, with 5 bases matching. At the junction V is shortened by 5 bases and J by 7 bases, with 15 bases in between. The CDR3 covers 13 residues, taking in both the cysteine and the valine. Only the CDR3 portion is preserved as DNA: 39 bases, with reading frame beginning at the first base. Based on the germline V gene (reference sequence), the CDR1 and CDR2 sequences are LNHNV and YYDKDF.